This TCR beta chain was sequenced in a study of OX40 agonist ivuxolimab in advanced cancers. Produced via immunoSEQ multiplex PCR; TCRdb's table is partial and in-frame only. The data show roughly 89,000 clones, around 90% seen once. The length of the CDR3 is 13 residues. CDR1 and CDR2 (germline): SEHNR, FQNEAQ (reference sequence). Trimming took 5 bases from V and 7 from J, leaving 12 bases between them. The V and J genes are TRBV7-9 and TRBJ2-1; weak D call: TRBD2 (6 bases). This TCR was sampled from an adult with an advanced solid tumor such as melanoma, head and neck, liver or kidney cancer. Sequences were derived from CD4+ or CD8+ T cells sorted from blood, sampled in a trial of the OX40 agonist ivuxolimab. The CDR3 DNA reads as TGTGCCAGCAGCGTCCGGCGGGGAAATGAGCAGTTCTTC. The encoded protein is CASSVRRGNEQFF.